The clone carrying this TCR beta chain was seen many times. This record belongs to a study of response to subunit inactivated influenza vaccine. MiXCR, run by TCRdb on the RT-PCR reads, gives a single entry per CDR3 protein. The sample yields around 570,000 distinct CDR3 sequences, about 11% seen once. The CDR3 covers 14 residues. The germline V gene encodes CDR1 LGHNA and CDR2 YSLEER. The germline V and J ends were trimmed by 0 bases and 7 bases, with 10 bases remaining between them. The sample was also reused in another study, on T cells expressing NK-cell markers. That work states: As the method of synthesis, 5'RACE template switching with UMIs yielded TCR beta cDNA.

The TCR sequence derives from a man aged 50 to 59 who received an inactivated influenza vaccine. Sequenced here: PBMCs from blood, sampled on the day of vaccination. The chain carries TRBV4-3 and TRBJ2-1; no definite D call. As DNA, the CDR3 is TGCGCCAGCAGCCAAGAATTTAGGGTTAATGAGCAGTTCTTC. Translated: CASSQEFRVNEQFF.